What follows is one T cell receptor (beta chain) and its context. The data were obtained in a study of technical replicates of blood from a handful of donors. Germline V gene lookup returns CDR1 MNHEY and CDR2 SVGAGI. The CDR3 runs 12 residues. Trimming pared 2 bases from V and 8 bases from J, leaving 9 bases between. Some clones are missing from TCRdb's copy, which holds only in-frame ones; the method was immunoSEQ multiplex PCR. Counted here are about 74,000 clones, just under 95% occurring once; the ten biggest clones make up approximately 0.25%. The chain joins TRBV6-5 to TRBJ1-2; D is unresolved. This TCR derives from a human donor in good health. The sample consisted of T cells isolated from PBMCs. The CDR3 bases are TGTGCCAGCAGTTACACCGGGTCGGGCTACACCTTC. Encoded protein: CASSYTGSGYTF.